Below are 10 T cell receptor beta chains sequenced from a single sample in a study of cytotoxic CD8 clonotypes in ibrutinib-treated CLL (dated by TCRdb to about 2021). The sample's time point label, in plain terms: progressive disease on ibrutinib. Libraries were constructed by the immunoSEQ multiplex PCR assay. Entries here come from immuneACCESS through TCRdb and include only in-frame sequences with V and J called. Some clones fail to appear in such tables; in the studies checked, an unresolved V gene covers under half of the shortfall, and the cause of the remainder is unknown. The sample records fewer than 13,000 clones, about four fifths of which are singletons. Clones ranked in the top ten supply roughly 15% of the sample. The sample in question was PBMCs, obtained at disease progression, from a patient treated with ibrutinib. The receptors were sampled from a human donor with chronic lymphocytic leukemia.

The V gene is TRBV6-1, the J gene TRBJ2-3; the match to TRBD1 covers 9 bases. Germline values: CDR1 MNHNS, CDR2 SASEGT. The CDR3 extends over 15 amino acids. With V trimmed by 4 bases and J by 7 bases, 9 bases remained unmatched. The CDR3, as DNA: TGTGCCAGCAGTGCTACAGGGGGCATAAGAAATACGCAGTATTTT. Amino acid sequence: CASSATGGIRNTQYF.

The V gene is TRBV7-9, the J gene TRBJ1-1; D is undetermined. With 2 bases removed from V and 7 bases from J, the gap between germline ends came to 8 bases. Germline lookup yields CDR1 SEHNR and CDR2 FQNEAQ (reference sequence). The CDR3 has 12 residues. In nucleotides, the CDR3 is TGTGCCAGCAGCTTATCTTCGGTTGAAGCTTTCTTT. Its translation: CASSLSSVEAFF.

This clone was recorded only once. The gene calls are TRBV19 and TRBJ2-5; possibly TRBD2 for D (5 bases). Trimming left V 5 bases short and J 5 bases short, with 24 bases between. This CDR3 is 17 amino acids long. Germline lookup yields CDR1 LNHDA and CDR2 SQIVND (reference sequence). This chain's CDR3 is CASSVLPSHTGSETQYF. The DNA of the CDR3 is TGTGCCAGTAGTGTGCTGCCTAGCCACACTGGTTCGGAGACCCAGTACTTC.

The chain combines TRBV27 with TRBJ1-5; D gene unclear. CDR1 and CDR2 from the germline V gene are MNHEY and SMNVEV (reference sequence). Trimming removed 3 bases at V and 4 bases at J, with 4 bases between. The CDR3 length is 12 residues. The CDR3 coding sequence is TGTGCCAGCAGTTTCCCTAATCAGCCCCAGCATTTT. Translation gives CASSFPNQPQHF.

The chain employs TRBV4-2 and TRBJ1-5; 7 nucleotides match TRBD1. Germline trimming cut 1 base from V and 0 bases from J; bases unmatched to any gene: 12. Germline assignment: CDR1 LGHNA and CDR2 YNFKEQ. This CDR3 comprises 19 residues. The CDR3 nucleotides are TGTGCCAGCAGCCAAGGACCTGCCTTAGGACAGGTTAGCAATCAGCCCCAGCATTTT. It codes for CASSQGPALGQVSNQPQHF.

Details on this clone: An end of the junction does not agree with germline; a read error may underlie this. The CDR3 loop is CASSYRTGLNAEAFF. The CDR3 coding sequence is TGTGCCAGCAGCTATCGGACAGGGCTGAACGCTGAAGCTTTCTTT. This rearrangement joins TRBV16 to TRBJ1-1; 8 bases map to TRBD1. Germline CDR1 reads KGHSY; CDR2 reads FQNENV. The CDR3 is 15 residues long.

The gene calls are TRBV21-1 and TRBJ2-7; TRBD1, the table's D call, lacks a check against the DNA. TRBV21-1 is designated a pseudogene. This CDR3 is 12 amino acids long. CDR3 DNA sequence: TGTGCCAGCAACCTCCGGGACAGGGGTGATTACTTC. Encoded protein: CASNLRDRGDYF.

CDR3 nucleotide sequence: TGTGCCAGCAGCAAAATCGCAGACAGCACGAACACTGAAGCTTTCTTT. It yields the protein CASSKIADSTNTEAFF. The chain recombines TRBV21-1 with TRBJ1-1; the table names TRBD1, a call not compared with the DNA. TRBV21-1 represents a pseudogene. The CDR3 runs 16 residues.

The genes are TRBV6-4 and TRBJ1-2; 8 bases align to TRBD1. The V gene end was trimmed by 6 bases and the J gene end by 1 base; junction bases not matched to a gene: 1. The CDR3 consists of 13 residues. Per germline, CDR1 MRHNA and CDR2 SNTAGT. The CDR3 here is CASRDRVNYGYTF. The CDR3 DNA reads TGTGCCAGCAGGGACAGGGTTAACTATGGCTACACCTTC.

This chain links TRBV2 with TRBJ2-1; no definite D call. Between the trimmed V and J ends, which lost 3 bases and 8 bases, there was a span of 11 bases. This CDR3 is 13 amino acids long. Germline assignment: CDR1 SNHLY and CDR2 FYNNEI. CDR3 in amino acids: CASSDELADEQFF. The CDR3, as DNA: TGTGCCAGCAGTGATGAGTTGGCGGATGAGCAGTTCTTC.